The next 32 T cell receptor beta chains were all read from a single sample in a study of siplizumab effects on memory and regulatory T cells. This table comes from immunoSEQ multiplex PCR, and its TCRdb copy is limited to in-frame clones, with some not included. The sample records some 97,000 clones, about 91% being singletons. The sequenced material came from Tregs sorted from blood. The origin of the receptors is a human donor in good health.

CDR3 coding DNA: TGTGCCAGCAACCCTAAATGGGACAGGGGAGAGACCCAGTACTTC. Protein: CASNPKWDRGETQYF. The chain has TRBV5-5 and TRBJ2-5; 10 nucleotides line up with TRBD1. The CDR3 sequence is 15 residues long. Unmatched junction bases numbered 9, after V lost 6 bases and J lost 4 bases. Germline V gene lookup returns CDR1 SGHKS and CDR2 YYEKEE (reference sequence).

The chain joins TRBV7-3 to TRBJ2-1, with TRBD2 identical over 7 bases. CDR1 and CDR2 (germline): SGHTA, FQGTGA. The CDR3 runs to 15 residues. Trimming removed 1 base from V and 3 bases from J; junction bases left unmatched: 3. Here the CDR3 DNA reads TGTGCCAGCAGCTTAAGGGCTAGCGGCTACAATGAGCAGTTCTTC. Encoded protein: CASSLRASGYNEQFF.

The chain has TRBV19 and TRBJ2-2, with D perhaps TRBD1 or TRBD2 (5 bases each). V dropped 6 bases and J dropped 3 bases, with 8 bases sitting between them. Germline V lookup: CDR1 LNHDA, CDR2 SQIVND (reference sequence). The CDR3 runs 13 residues. Here the CDR3 DNA reads TGTGCCAGTAGGAGGGGACACACCGGGGAGCTGTTTTTT. Translated: CASRRGHTGELFF.

This chain connects TRBV7-6 to TRBJ2-7; D is unresolved. Germline V CDR1 and CDR2: SGHVS, FNYEAQ. The V and J ends lost 4 bases and 5 bases respectively, with 9 bases between them. There are 12 residues in the CDR3. The CDR3 DNA reads TGTGCCAGCAGCTATCTCTCGAACGAGCAGTACTTC. Its translation: CASSYLSNEQYF.

This clone is a singleton in its sample. The V gene is TRBV2, the J gene TRBJ1-5; the D gene is possibly TRBD1 (5 bases). The CDR3 runs to 14 residues. In germline, CDR1 is SNHLY, CDR2 FYNNEI. V dropped 6 bases and J dropped 5 bases, with 14 bases sitting between them. The DNA for the CDR3 is TGTGCCAGCAGGAGACGTGGAGGGGATCAGCCCCAGCATTTT. Translating it yields CASRRRGGDQPQHF.

The V gene is TRBV5-1, the J gene TRBJ2-7; TRBD1 agrees at 9 bases. Germline V gives CDR1 SGHRS, CDR2 YFSETQ. Losses at the gene ends were 4 bases for V and 1 base for J; bases not matched to a gene: 3. The CDR3 is made up of 14 amino acids. The CDR3, as DNA: TGCGCCAGCAGCCCGGGACAGGGATCCTACGAGCAGTACTTC. This codes for CASSPGQGSYEQYF.

The rearrangement uses TRBV11-2 and TRBJ2-2; D might be TRBD1 (5 bases). This CDR3 has 15 amino acids. CDR1 SGHAT and CDR2 FQNNGV come from the germline V gene. V lost 4 bases and J 4 bases, leaving 13 bases between the germline ends. The CDR3: CASSSLGVVTGELFF. In DNA, the CDR3 is TGTGCCAGCAGCTCCTTAGGGGTAGTCACCGGGGAGCTGTTTTTT.

This chain links TRBV5-1 with TRBJ2-7; the D is unclear. The germline CDR1 and CDR2 sequences are SGHRS and YFSETQ. This CDR3 is built from 12 residues. Trimming removed 0 bases at V and 4 bases at J, with 5 bases between. CDR3 coding DNA: TGCGCCAGCAGCTTGGGAGATTACGAGCAGTACTTC. This translates into CASSLGDYEQYF. The full variable domain, completed using reference TRBV5-1 and TRBJ2-7, is KAGVTQTPRYLIKTRGQQVTLSCSPISGHRSVSWYQQTPGQGLQFLFEYFSETQRNKGNFPGRFSGRQFSNSRSEMNVSTLELGDSALYLCASSLGDYEQYFGPGTRLTVT.

This clone was seen only once. The rearrangement joins TRBV5-5 to TRBJ2-3; D is undetermined. Germline CDR1 reads SGHKS; CDR2 reads YYEKEE (reference sequence). The CDR3 spans 15 residues. The germline V and J ends were trimmed by 2 bases and 2 bases, with 12 bases remaining between them. DNA of the CDR3: TGTGCCAGCAGCTTAAGGGCAACGACCACAGATACGCAGTATTTT. Its translation is CASSLRATTTDTQYF.

The chain has TRBV11-3 and TRBJ2-3; D remains ambiguous. V shed 1 base and J shed 4 bases, with 18 bases lying between them. The germline gives CDR1 SGHNT, CDR2 YENEEA. The CDR3 totals 17 residues. The CDR3 DNA sequence: TGTGCCAGCAGCTTAGGTCGCTCTCTGCGCGGCTCAGATACGCAGTATTTT. Protein: CASSLGRSLRGSDTQYF.

CDR3 residues: CASSMDRGKAEAFF. The CDR3 DNA follows: TGTGCCAGCAGCATGGACAGGGGGAAGGCTGAAGCTTTCTTT. The chain has TRBV7-8 and TRBJ1-1, with 10 bases fitting TRBD1. This CDR3 contains 14 residues. Germline CDR1 and CDR2: SGHVS and FQNEAQ. J gave up 6 bases and V 5 bases, and 6 bases lay outside the gene matches.

V and J are TRBV18 and TRBJ1-1; a weak D match, TRBD1 (6 bases). There are 14 residues in the CDR3. Trimming removed 2 bases from V and 6 bases from J, with 13 bases in between. The V gene's germline CDR1 is KGHSH and CDR2 LQKENI. CDR3 nucleotide sequence: TGTGCCAGCTCACCAGGGGGCGCCGAACCTGAAGCTTTCTTT. Protein sequence: CASSPGGAEPEAFF.

V is TRBV2 and J is TRBJ2-5, with D perhaps matching TRBD1 or TRBD2 (5 bases each). CDR1 and CDR2 from the germline V gene are SNHLY and FYNNEI. The CDR3 consists of 15 residues. V was trimmed by 8 bases and J by 1 base, leaving 17 bases between them. The CDR3 region is CASGRASGPQETQYF. CDR3 nucleotides: TGTGCCAGCGGCCGGGCCTCGGGGCCCCAAGAGACCCAGTACTTC.

A single count supports this clone. This chain links TRBV18 with TRBJ2-3; tentative D call: TRBD2 (6 bases). Germline-derived CDR1 and CDR2 are KGHSH and LQKENI. Trimming took off 1 base at V and 5 bases at J, with 16 bases between the two ends. The length of the CDR3 is 16 residues. The DNA for the CDR3 is TGTGCCAGCTCACCACGGGCCGGGACTGGGGTAGATACGCAGTATTTT. It yields the protein CASSPRAGTGVDTQYF.

V usage is TRBV21-1 and J usage is TRBJ2-7; the table's D call of TRBD2 was not tested on the DNA. TRBV21-1 is termed a pseudogene. The CDR3 extends over 15 amino acids. The CDR3 DNA follows: TGTGCCTCCACGATGTGGGGACTAGGGCACTACGAGCAGTACTTC. This encodes CASTMWGLGHYEQYF.

The chain couples TRBV7-9 to TRBJ2-3, with 7 bases lining up with TRBD2. This CDR3 is built from 15 residues. Germline values: CDR1 SEHNR, CDR2 FQNEAQ (reference sequence). Unmatched junction bases numbered 7, after V lost 5 bases and J lost 2 bases. DNA of the CDR3: TGTGCCAGCAGCCCCGGACTAGACTCCACAGATACGCAGTATTTT. Translation: CASSPGLDSTDTQYF.

V and J are TRBV5-6 and TRBJ1-2, with a weak D call TRBD1 (6 bases). There are 17 residues in the CDR3. The germline V gene has CDR1 SGHDT and CDR2 YYEEEE. V gave up 0 bases and J gave up 4 bases, with 19 bases separating them. The CDR3 reads CASSLAGGGGKIYGYTF. The CDR3, as DNA: TGTGCCAGCAGCTTGGCCGGCGGGGGCGGAAAGATCTATGGCTACACCTTC.

This rearrangement joins TRBV5-1 to TRBJ1-1; possible D gene TRBD1, 5 bases. CDR3 length: 13 residues. Germline values: CDR1 SGHRS, CDR2 YFSETQ. V was clipped by 0 bases and J by 3 bases, with 6 bases between them. Here the CDR3 DNA reads TGCGCCAGCAGCTTGGCAGGGTACACTGAAGCTTTCTTT. As protein: CASSLAGYTEAFF.

J is TRBJ2-1 and V is TRBV5-1; 14 nucleotides agree with TRBD2. The CDR3 covers 16 residues. The junction had 5 bases not matched to a gene; V was cut back by 3 bases and J by 6 bases. Germline lookup yields CDR1 SGHRS and CDR2 YFSETQ. In nucleotides, the CDR3 is TGCGCCAGCAGCTCGATGACTAGCGGGAGGGCCAATGAGCAGTTCTTC. It yields the protein CASSSMTSGRANEQFF. The whole variable domain, filled in from reference TRBV5-1 and TRBJ2-1, reads KAGVTQTPRYLIKTRGQQVTLSCSPISGHRSVSWYQQTPGQGLQFLFEYFSETQRNKGNFPGRFSGRQFSNSRSEMNVSTLELGDSALYLCASSSMTSGRANEQFFGPGTRLTVL.

The V call is TRBV19, the J call TRBJ1-2; 8 bases agree with TRBD1. Germline V gene sequence: CDR1 LNHDA, CDR2 SQIVND (reference sequence). The trim removed 6 bases at V and 7 bases at J, leaving 13 bases unmatched. This CDR3 has 15 amino acids. CDR3 DNA: TGTGCCAGTAGCTCAACGACAGGGGTAGGAAGTGGCTACACCTTC. It codes for CASSSTTGVGSGYTF.

The chain employs TRBV5-1 and TRBJ2-5; TRBD2 agrees at 10 bases. There are 16 residues in the CDR3. Looked up from germline, CDR1 is SGHRS and CDR2 is YFSETQ. Unmatched junction bases numbered 15, after V lost 0 bases and J lost 13 bases. CDR3 nucleotides: TGCGCCAGCAGCTTGGACGGGGCCGGGACTAGCGAGATCAGGTACTTC. Its translation is CASSLDGAGTSEIRYF.

Comments on this clone: This same CDR3 is encoded by further DNA sequences in the sample. This chain links TRBV10-1 with TRBJ2-3; weak D call: TRBD2 (5 bases). From germline, CDR1 is WNHNN and CDR2 SYGVQD (reference sequence). The ends were cut back, 0 bases at V and 1 base at J, with 5 bases in the middle. This CDR3 region has 14 residues. CDR3 protein: CASSESGGTDTQYF. CDR3 nucleotide sequence: TGCGCCAGCAGTGAGTCGGGAGGCACAGATACGCAGTATTTT.

The chain combines TRBV4-1 with TRBJ2-7; D gene ambiguous. The CDR3 covers 15 residues. V lost 0 bases to trimming and J lost 0 bases, with 9 bases between them. From germline, CDR1 is MGHRA and CDR2 YSYEKL. The CDR3 bases are TGCGCCAGCAGCCAAGAGGCGCGCTTCTCCTACGAGCAGTACTTC. Translating gives CASSQEARFSYEQYF.

V usage is TRBV18 and J usage is TRBJ2-2, with 8 bases matching TRBD1. Germline CDR1 KGHSH, CDR2 LQKENI. V lost 0 bases to trimming and J lost 6 bases; unmatched junction nucleotides: 3. The CDR3 runs to 15 residues. The CDR3 nucleotides read TGTGCCAGCTCACCACCGGACAGGGACCCCGGGGAGCTGTTTTTT. Its protein product is CASSPPDRDPGELFF. Based on the CDR3 plus reference TRBV18 and TRBJ2-2, the full variable domain is NAGVMQNPRHLVRRRGQEARLRCSPMKGHSHVYWYRQLPEEGLKFMVYLQKENIIDESGMPKERFSAEFPKEGPSILRIQQVVRGDSAAYFCASSPPDRDPGELFFGEGSRLTVL.

The chain uses TRBV6-5 and TRBJ2-3, with 12 bases that match TRBD2. V gave up 2 bases and J gave up 2 bases; unmatched junction bases: 2. The CDR3 length is 16 residues. The germline CDR1 and CDR2 sequences are MNHEY and SVGAGI. The CDR3: CASSYGLAGSTDTQYF. The CDR3 nucleotides are TGTGCCAGCAGTTACGGACTAGCGGGATCCACAGATACGCAGTATTTT.

J is TRBJ2-3 and V is TRBV5-1; D gene ambiguous. From germline, CDR1 is SGHRS and CDR2 YFSETQ. The CDR3 length is 13 residues. Trimming took 2 bases from V and 2 from J, leaving 6 bases between them. The CDR3 DNA reads as TGCGCCAGCAGCTTAGGAGACACAGATACGCAGTATTTT. Amino acid sequence: CASSLGDTDTQYF.

The chain recombines TRBV6-4 with TRBJ2-6, with no clear D. CDR3 length equals 16 residues. Germline V gene lookup returns CDR1 MRHNA and CDR2 SNTAGT. Deletions cut 2 bases from V and 0 bases from J, with 8 bases between. CDR3 bases: TGTGCCAGCAGTGACCAGGCCAGCTCTGGGGCCAACGTCCTGACTTTC. This codes for CASSDQASSGANVLTF.

The chain is built from TRBV2 and TRBJ2-3; 8 bases line up with TRBD1. Germline-derived CDR1 and CDR2 are SNHLY and FYNNEI. The V segment lost 4 bases and the J segment 0 bases; nucleotides outside the gene matches: 3. CDR3 length equals 15 residues. This CDR3 reads CASSVDRASTDTQYF. Written as DNA, the CDR3 is TGTGCCAGCAGTGTGGACAGGGCTAGCACAGATACGCAGTATTTT.

The J gene is TRBJ2-7, the V gene TRBV6-5; 8 nucleotides align to TRBD1. CDR1 and CDR2 from the germline V gene are MNHEY and SVGAGI. Losses at the gene ends were 2 bases for V and 3 bases for J; bases not matched to a gene: 3. The CDR3 totals 14 residues. The CDR3 reads CASSYGQGVYEQYF. The CDR3 nucleotides read TGTGCCAGCAGTTACGGACAGGGTGTCTACGAGCAGTACTTC.

This chain links TRBV11-3 with TRBJ2-7; D tentatively reads TRBD1 or TRBD2 (5 bases each). The CDR3 has 16 residues. Germline CDR1 is SGHNT and CDR2 is YENEEA. Trimming pared 1 base from V and 4 bases from J, leaving 17 bases between. The CDR3 sequence: CASSLGGRGRGYEQYF. In DNA form, the CDR3 reads TGTGCCAGCAGCTTAGGAGGGCGAGGAAGGGGTTACGAGCAGTACTTC.

This chain connects TRBV11-2 to TRBJ2-2; 8 bases match TRBD1. V shed 7 bases, J shed 7 bases, and the junction held 8 bases outside the gene matches. Germline V gene lookup returns CDR1 SGHAT and CDR2 FQNNGV. The CDR3 extends over 14 amino acids. The CDR3 spells CASTRTGRVGELFF. The CDR3 DNA sequence: TGTGCCAGCACCCGGACAGGGCGGGTCGGGGAGCTGTTTTTT.

The chain employs TRBV18 and TRBJ2-7; either TRBD1 or TRBD2 may fit D (6 bases each). Germline assignment: CDR1 KGHSH and CDR2 LQKENI. Trimming shortened V by 5 bases and J by 2 bases, and 13 bases separated the two germline ends. The CDR3 sequence is 14 residues long. The CDR3 here is CASSGRGVAYEQYF. CDR3 DNA sequence: TGTGCCAGCTCAGGAAGGGGGGTCGCCTACGAGCAGTACTTC.